The 2 T cell receptor beta chains listed next were all sequenced from one sample in a study of blood T cell repertoires in COVID-19. Only in-frame clones appear in the TCRdb table, and some are missing; sequencing was by immunoSEQ multiplex PCR. The sample yields around 170,000 clones, approximately 91% seen once. Sequencing used peripheral blood. All receptors derive from a middle-aged man with acute or convalescent COVID-19.

The chain combines TRBV7-2 with TRBJ2-5; TRBD2 agrees at 11 bases. This CDR3 spans 17 amino acids. V shed 5 bases and J 0 bases; nucleotides not matched to a gene: 8. The germline V gene has CDR1 SGHTA and CDR2 FQGNSA. CDR3 protein: CASSPSPSGGYQETQYF. As DNA, the CDR3 is TGTGCCAGCAGCCCATCCCCTAGCGGGGGGTACCAAGAGACCCAGTACTTC.

The V gene is TRBV21-1, the J gene TRBJ2-1; the table calls TRBD2, which could not be checked here. TRBV21-1 is a known pseudogene. The CDR3 contains 16 residues. CDR3 sequence (DNA): TGTGCCAGCAGCTTTAATCGGGGTAGCTCCTACAATGAGCAGTTCTTC. The encoded protein is CASSFNRGSSYNEQFF.